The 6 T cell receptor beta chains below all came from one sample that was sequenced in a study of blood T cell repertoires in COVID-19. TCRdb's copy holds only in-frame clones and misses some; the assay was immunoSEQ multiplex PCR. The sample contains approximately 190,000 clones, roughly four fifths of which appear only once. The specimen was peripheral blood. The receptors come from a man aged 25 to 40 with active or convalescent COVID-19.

Here the CDR3 DNA reads TGTGCCAGCAGCTTAGTTTACGGGACCGGGGAGCTGTTTTTT. Its protein product is CASSLVYGTGELFF. The V gene is TRBV7-2, the J gene TRBJ2-2; no definite D call. Trimming stripped 1 base from V and 5 bases from J, with 8 bases between. The CDR3 consists of 14 residues. Germline V CDR1 and CDR2: SGHTA, FQGNSA.

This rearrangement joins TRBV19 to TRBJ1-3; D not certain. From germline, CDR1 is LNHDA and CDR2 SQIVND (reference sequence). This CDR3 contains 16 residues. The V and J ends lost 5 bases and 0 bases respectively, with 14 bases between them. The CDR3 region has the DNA TGTGCCAGTAGTCTTGCCGGGTGGAGCTCTGGAAACACCATATATTTT. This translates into CASSLAGWSSGNTIYF.

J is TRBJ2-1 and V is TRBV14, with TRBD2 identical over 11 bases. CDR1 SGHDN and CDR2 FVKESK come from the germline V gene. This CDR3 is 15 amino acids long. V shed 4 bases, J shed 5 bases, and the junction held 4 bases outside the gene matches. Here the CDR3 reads CASSPLAGVDNEQFF. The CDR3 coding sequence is TGTGCCAGCAGCCCACTAGCGGGAGTCGACAATGAGCAGTTCTTC.

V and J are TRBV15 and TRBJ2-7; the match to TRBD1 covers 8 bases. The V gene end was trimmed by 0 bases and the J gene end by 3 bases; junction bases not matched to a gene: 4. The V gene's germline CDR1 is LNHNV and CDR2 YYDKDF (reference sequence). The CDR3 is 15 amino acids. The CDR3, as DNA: TGTGCCACCAGCAGAGATCTCGGACAGGGCTACGAGCAGTACTTC. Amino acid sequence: CATSRDLGQGYEQYF.

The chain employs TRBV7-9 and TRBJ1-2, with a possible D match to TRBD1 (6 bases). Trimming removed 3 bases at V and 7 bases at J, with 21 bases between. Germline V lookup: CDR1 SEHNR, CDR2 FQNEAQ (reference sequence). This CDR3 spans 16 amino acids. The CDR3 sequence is CASSFSRTQQGRGYTF. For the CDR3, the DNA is TGTGCCAGCAGCTTCTCAAGAACCCAACAGGGACGTGGCTACACCTTC. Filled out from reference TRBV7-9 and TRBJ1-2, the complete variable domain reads DTGVSQNPRHKITKRGQNVTFRCDPISEHNRLYWYRQTLGQGPEFLTYFQNEAQLEKSRLLSDRFSAERPKGSFSTLEIQRTEQGDSAMYLCASSFSRTQQGRGYTFGSGTRLTVV.

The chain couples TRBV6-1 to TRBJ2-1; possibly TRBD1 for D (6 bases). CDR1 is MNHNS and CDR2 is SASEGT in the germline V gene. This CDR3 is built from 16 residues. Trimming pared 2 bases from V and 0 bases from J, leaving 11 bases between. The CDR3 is CASSEYRVSSYNEQFF. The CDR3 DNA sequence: TGTGCCAGCAGTGAATACAGGGTGAGCTCCTACAATGAGCAGTTCTTC.